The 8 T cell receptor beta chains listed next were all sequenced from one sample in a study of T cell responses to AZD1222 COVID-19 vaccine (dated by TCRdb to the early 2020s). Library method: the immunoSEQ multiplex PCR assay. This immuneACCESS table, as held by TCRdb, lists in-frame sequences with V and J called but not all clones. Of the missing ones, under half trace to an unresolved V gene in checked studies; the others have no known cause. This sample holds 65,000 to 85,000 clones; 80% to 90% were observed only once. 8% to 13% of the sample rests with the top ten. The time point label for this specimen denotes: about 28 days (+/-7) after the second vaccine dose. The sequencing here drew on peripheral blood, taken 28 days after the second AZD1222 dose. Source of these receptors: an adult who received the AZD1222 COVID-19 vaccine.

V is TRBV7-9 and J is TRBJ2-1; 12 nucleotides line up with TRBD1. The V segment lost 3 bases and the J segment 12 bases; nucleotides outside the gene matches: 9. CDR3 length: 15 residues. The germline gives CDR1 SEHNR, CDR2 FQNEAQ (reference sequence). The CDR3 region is CASSFRDRGLSGQFF. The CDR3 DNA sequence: TGTGCCAGCAGCTTCCGGGACAGGGGGCTTTCCGGGCAGTTCTTC.

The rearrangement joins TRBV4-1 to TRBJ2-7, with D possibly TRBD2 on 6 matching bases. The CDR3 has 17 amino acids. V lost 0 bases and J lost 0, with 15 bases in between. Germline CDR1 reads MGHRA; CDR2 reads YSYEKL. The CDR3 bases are TGCGCCAGCAGCCAAGATGTGGGCGGGGCGTTCTCCTACGAGCAGTACTTC. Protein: CASSQDVGGAFSYEQYF.

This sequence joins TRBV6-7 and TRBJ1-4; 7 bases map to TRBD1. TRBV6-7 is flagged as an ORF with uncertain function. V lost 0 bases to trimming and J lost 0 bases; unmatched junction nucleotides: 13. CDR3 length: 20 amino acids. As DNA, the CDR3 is TGTGCCAGCAGTTACTCCTACCAACAGGGGAATTGGGCAACTAATGAAAAACTGTTTTTT. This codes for CASSYSYQQGNWATNEKLFF.

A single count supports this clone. The DNA of the CDR3 is TGTGCCAGCAGTGACGAGACAGGCTCAGGCAATCAGCCCCAGCATTTT. Translating it yields CASSDETGSGNQPQHF. The chain has TRBV6-1 and TRBJ1-5; D is possibly TRBD1 (6 bases). CDR3 length equals 16 residues. Between the trimmed V and J ends, which lost 3 bases and 2 bases, there was a span of 14 bases. CDR1 and CDR2 (germline): MNHNS, SASEGT.

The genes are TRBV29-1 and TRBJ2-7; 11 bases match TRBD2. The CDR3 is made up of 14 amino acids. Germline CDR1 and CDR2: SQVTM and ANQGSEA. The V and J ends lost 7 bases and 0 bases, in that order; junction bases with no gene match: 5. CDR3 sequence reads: CSATGTSGSYEQYF. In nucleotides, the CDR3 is TGCAGCGCAACCGGGACTAGCGGCTCCTACGAGCAGTACTTC.

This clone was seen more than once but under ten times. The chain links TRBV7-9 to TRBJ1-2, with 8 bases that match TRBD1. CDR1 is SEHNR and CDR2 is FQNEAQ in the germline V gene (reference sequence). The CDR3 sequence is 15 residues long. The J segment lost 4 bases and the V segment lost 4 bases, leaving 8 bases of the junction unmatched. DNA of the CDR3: TGTGCCAGCAGCTCGGCCGACAGGGGTGCCTATGGCTACACCTTC. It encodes CASSSADRGAYGYTF.

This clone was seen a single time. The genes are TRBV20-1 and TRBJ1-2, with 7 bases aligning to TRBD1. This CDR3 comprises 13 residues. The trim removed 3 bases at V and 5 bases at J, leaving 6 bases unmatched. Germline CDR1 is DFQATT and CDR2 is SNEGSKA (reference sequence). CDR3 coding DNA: TGCAGTGCTAGTAACCAGGGGGTTTATGGCTACACCTTC. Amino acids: CSASNQGVYGYTF.

CDR3 sequence (DNA): TGTGCCAGCAGCTTAACCGGGGCGACCACCGGGGAGCTGTTTTTT. Its protein is CASSLTGATTGELFF. The rearrangement links TRBV7-2 to TRBJ2-2; D is perhaps TRBD1 or TRBD2 (5 bases each). V dropped 2 bases and J dropped 4 bases, with 11 bases sitting between them. The V gene's germline CDR1 is SGHTA and CDR2 FQGNSA. The CDR3 totals 15 residues.